This T cell receptor (beta chain) was observed in a study of T-cell reconstitution after alpha-beta-depleted transplantation in children. Whole-study results and caveats: Hyperexpanded clones declined; after one year, newly produced T cells mostly supplied diversity. In patients about two months after transplant, alpha-beta T cells reportedly arose from several hundred expanded graft clones. Some patients' high day-60 TCRbeta diversity was traced to surviving recipient T cells and thymic progenitors.

Germline CDR1 LGHNA, CDR2 YSLEER. The length of the CDR3 is 16 residues. With V trimmed by 2 bases and J by 5 bases, 5 bases remained unmatched. For this clonotype: Its antigen is still unknown.

Unique molecular identifiers featured in how the TCRbeta library was prepared. One entry per CDR3 protein, called by TCRdb with MiXCR from the PCR reads. The table has 580,000 or so distinct CDR3 sequences, more than 20% seen once. The sequencing here drew on PBMCs, mostly from graft donor cells, taken 360 days after TCRalphabeta/CD19-depleted stem cell transplant. This sequence originates from a boy under three years old who had a stem cell transplant for acute myeloid leukemia, so the T cells may come from the graft donor. The genes are TRBV4-3 and TRBJ2-1; 11 positions match TRBD1. The CDR3 sequence is CASSQRTGGLDNEQFF. DNA for the CDR3: TGCGCCAGCAGCCAACGGACAGGGGGCCTAGACAATGAGCAGTTCTTC.